Below are 31 T cell receptor beta chains sequenced from a single sample in a study of breast tumors, draining lymph nodes, adjacent tissues. The lymph nodes were axillary draining lymph nodes from breast cancer patients. TCRdb analysed the multiplex PCR reads with MiXCR anew, one entry per CDR3 protein. Of approximately 90,000 distinct CDR3 sequences detected, approximately 30% appear once; the ten largest clones hold 8% to 9%. Sequencing input: axillary lymph node tissue. These receptors all stem from a female donor with breast cancer. Some clones in this sample may be carry-over from other donors' samples.

The V call is TRBV7-9, the J call TRBJ2-7; 7 nucleotides align to TRBD2. Germline values: CDR1 SEHNR, CDR2 FQNEAQ (reference sequence). V lost 5 bases to trimming and J lost 0 bases; unmatched junction nucleotides: 7. The CDR3 has 15 amino acids. The CDR3 is CASSGAAGDSYEQYF. Here the CDR3 DNA reads TGTGCCAGCAGCGGAGCGGCGGGGGACTCCTACGAGCAGTACTTC.

This clonotype was seen at least ten times. The chain combines TRBV24-1 with TRBJ2-1, with 11 bases lining up with TRBD2. Germline V lookup: CDR1 KGHDR, CDR2 SFDVKD. V was clipped by 4 bases and J by 8 bases; unmatched bases: 9. This CDR3 region has 16 residues. CDR3 in DNA: TGTGCCACCAGTGAGAATAGCGGGAGGGCCTTGGATGAGCAGTTCTTC. Residues: CATSENSGRALDEQFF.

The gene calls are TRBV6-5 and TRBJ2-5; 12 bases line up with TRBD2. CDR3 length: 19 amino acids. Germline trimming cut 2 bases from V and 2 bases from J; bases unmatched to any gene: 12. Germline CDR1 reads MNHEY; CDR2 reads SVGAGI. Written as DNA, the CDR3 is TGTGCCAGCAGTTACAATATGGGCGGACTAGCGGGACCGCAAGAGACCCAGTACTTC. Its translation: CASSYNMGGLAGPQETQYF.

This clonotype has ten or more counts. The rearrangement uses TRBV29-1 and TRBJ1-1; TRBD1 is a possible D gene (6 bases). V dropped 7 bases and J dropped 0 bases, with 18 bases sitting between them. This CDR3 spans 15 amino acids. Germline assignment: CDR1 SQVTM and CDR2 ANQGSEA. This chain's CDR3 is CSAHRQARVNTEAFF. The CDR3 coding sequence is TGCAGCGCCCACAGACAGGCTCGGGTGAACACTGAAGCTTTCTTT. Combining the CDR3 with reference TRBV29-1 and TRBJ1-1 gives the whole variable domain SAVISQKPSRDICQRGTSLTIQCQVDSQVTMMFWYRQQPGQSLTLIATANQGSEATYESGFVIDKFPISRPNLTFSTLTVSNMSPEDSSIYLCSAHRQARVNTEAFFGQGTRLTVV.

This clonotype was seen at least ten times. This chain links TRBV12-3 or TRBV12-4 with TRBJ2-5; D unresolved. Deletions cut 3 bases from V and 3 bases from J, with 8 bases between. The CDR3 is 13 residues long. CDR3 protein: CASSFPGEETQYF. In DNA, the CDR3 is TGTGCCAGCAGTTTCCCAGGTGAAGAGACCCAGTACTTC.

In its sample, this clonotype was seen many times. The V and J genes are TRBV30 and TRBJ1-4; maybe TRBD1 (5 bases). Germline CDR1 reads GTSNPN; CDR2 reads SVGIG (reference sequence). Trimming took off 0 bases at V and 7 bases at J, with 9 bases between the two ends. CDR3 length equals 13 residues. CDR3 in DNA: TGTGCCTGGAGTGTACGGAGGGGTGAAAAACTGTTTTTT. Its protein is CAWSVRRGEKLFF.

The sample holds many counts of this clonotype. An end of the junction does not agree with germline; a read error may underlie this. The chain couples TRBV7-2 to TRBJ2-1; 10 bases match TRBD2. This CDR3 spans 14 amino acids. Germline V gives CDR1 SGHTA, CDR2 FQGNSA. The CDR3 sequence is CASSLDLAGGWRIF. The CDR3 bases are TGTGCCAGCAGCTTAGATTTAGCGGGGGGTTGGCGGATCTTC.

This clonotype was counted a few times. A junction boundary mismatches the germline segment, possibly from a read error. Here the CDR3 reads CSASGASGRVEAQYF. The CDR3 nucleotides read TGCAGCGCTAGCGGGGCTAGCGGGAGGGTGGAGGCCCAGTACTTC. The J gene is TRBJ2-5, the V gene TRBV20-1; 12 bases line up with TRBD2. CDR3 size: 15 residues. Germline lookup yields CDR1 DFQATT and CDR2 SNEGSKA (reference sequence).

This clonotype was detected many times. The chain has TRBV20-1 and TRBJ2-5; 12 bases align to TRBD2. This CDR3 region has 13 residues. The V segment lost 5 bases and the J segment 5 bases; nucleotides outside the gene matches: 3. Germline-derived CDR1 and CDR2 are DFQATT and SNEGSKA (reference sequence). The CDR3 coding sequence is TGCAGTGCTCAGACTAGCGGGAGTGAGACCCAGTACTTC. Protein product: CSAQTSGSETQYF.

V is TRBV9 and J is TRBJ2-1, with TRBD2 matching 8 bases. Germline-derived CDR1 and CDR2 are SGDLS and YYNGEE. CDR3 length: 16 amino acids. J gave up 0 bases and V 4 bases, and 6 bases lay outside the gene matches. CDR3 sequence reads: CASSLSSGSSYNEQFF. Here the CDR3 DNA reads TGTGCCAGCAGCTTGTCCAGCGGGAGCTCCTACAATGAGCAGTTCTTC.

V and J are TRBV4-2 and TRBJ2-5, with D possibly being TRBD2 (6 bases). Looked up from germline, CDR1 is LGHNA and CDR2 is YNFKEQ. V was pared by 1 base and J by 3 bases, with 15 bases between. The CDR3 is 16 amino acids. CDR3 coding DNA: TGTGCCAGCAGCCAAGGAGCGGGTACATCTAAAGAGACCCAGTACTTC. Its translation is CASSQGAGTSKETQYF.

This clonotype was detected many times. The CDR3 DNA reads TGCAGTGCTAGTAGGGCTTGGGATCAGCCCCAGCATTTT. It yields the protein CSASRAWDQPQHF. The chain carries TRBV20-1 and TRBJ1-5; D is uncertain. The V gene's germline CDR1 is DFQATT and CDR2 SNEGSKA (reference sequence). The length of the CDR3 is 13 residues. V lost 3 bases and J lost 5, with 11 bases in between.

This clonotype was observed a single time. The V gene is TRBV29-1, the J gene TRBJ2-3; D remains unclear. The CDR3 is 15 amino acids. The V and J ends lost 1 base and 1 base respectively, with 12 bases between them. The V gene's germline CDR1 is SQVTM and CDR2 ANQGSEA. The CDR3 DNA is TGCAGCGTTGAAGTCTTAGACCTCGGCACAGATACGCAGTATTTT. Translated: CSVEVLDLGTDTQYF.

Ten or more counts support this clonotype. CDR3 nucleotide sequence: TGTGCCCCCCGGGACAGGAAAAATACCGGGGAGCTGTTTTTT. Translated: CAPRDRKNTGELFF. The chain recombines TRBV24-1 with TRBJ2-2; 8 bases are shared with TRBD1. CDR3 length: 14 amino acids. CDR1 KGHDR and CDR2 SFDVKD come from the germline V gene. V dropped 12 bases and J dropped 5; count of bases not matched to a gene: 10.

The rearrangement joins TRBV20-1 to TRBJ2-1; D unclear. Trimming took 5 bases from V and 10 from J, leaving 9 bases between them. The CDR3 is made up of 10 amino acids. CDR1 is DFQATT and CDR2 is SNEGSKA in the germline V gene (reference sequence). DNA of the CDR3: TGCAGTGCTCGCTACAGCGAGCAGTTCTTC. Its translation: CSARYSEQFF.

This clonotype showed up many times. J is TRBJ2-7 and V is TRBV5-1; D gene unclear. This CDR3 spans 14 amino acids. The germline V gene encodes CDR1 SGHRS and CDR2 YFSETQ. Deletions cut 6 bases from V and 0 bases from J, with 13 bases between. CDR3 sequence: CASKSQASSYEQYF. In DNA, the CDR3 is TGCGCCAGCAAAAGTCAGGCTAGCTCCTACGAGCAGTACTTC. The full variable domain, with the rest looked up from reference TRBV5-1 and TRBJ2-7, is KAGVTQTPRYLIKTRGQQVTLSCSPISGHRSVSWYQQTPGQGLQFLFEYFSETQRNKGNFPGRFSGRQFSNSRSEMNVSTLELGDSALYLCASKSQASSYEQYFGPGTRLTVT.

CDR3 in amino acids: CASGSREGREQYF. CDR3 in DNA: TGTGCTAGTGGTTCGCGGGAGGGGCGCGAGCAGTACTTC. The chain links TRBV12-5 to TRBJ2-7, with 9 bases matching TRBD2. Trimming at V came to 4 bases and at J to 6 bases, leaving 4 bases not matched to a gene. CDR3 length: 13 amino acids. Germline values: CDR1 LGHNT, CDR2 FRNRAP.

In regard to this clonotype: This may stem from a read error, because a much larger clone lies one nucleotide away. J is TRBJ2-3 and V is TRBV4-1, with D possibly being TRBD1 (5 bases). CDR1 MGHRA and CDR2 YSYEKL come from the germline V gene. This CDR3 region has 19 residues. CDR3 nucleotides: TGCGCCAGCAACCAACCAGGTGGATTTCAAGGGGTCGGCACAGATACGCAGTATTTT. Protein sequence: CASNQPGGFQGVGTDTQYF.

Comment on this clonotype: The CDR3 end shows no conserved phenylalanine or tryptophan, and so a read error is likely. The V and J genes are TRBV24-1 and TRBJ2-3; D is perhaps TRBD2 (5 bases). CDR3 length: 15 residues. Germline V gene sequence: CDR1 KGHDR, CDR2 SFDVKD. V lost 5 bases to trimming and J lost 0 bases, with 11 bases between them. The CDR3 DNA reads as TGTGCCACCAGTGTGGGATCGGGAAGCACAGATACGCAGTATTCT. Amino acid sequence: CATSVGSGSTDTQYS.

In this sample, this clonotype turned up many times. The rearrangement links TRBV19 to TRBJ1-5; D call uncertain. There are 13 residues in the CDR3. Germline CDR1 reads LNHDA; CDR2 reads SQIVND (reference sequence). Trimming pared 6 bases from V and 5 bases from J, leaving 11 bases between. The CDR3 reads CASRVPGDQPQHF. Written as DNA, the CDR3 is TGTGCCAGTAGGGTCCCAGGTGATCAGCCCCAGCATTTT. Combining the CDR3 with reference TRBV19 and TRBJ1-5 gives the whole variable domain DGGITQSPKYLFRKEGQNVTLSCEQNLNHDAMYWYRQDPGQGLRLIYYSQIVNDFQKGDIAEGYSVSREKKESFPLTVTSAQKNPTAFYLCASRVPGDQPQHFGDGTRLSIL.

The V gene is TRBV6-2 or TRBV6-3, the J gene TRBJ2-3, with 12 bases matching TRBD2. CDR3 size: 17 residues. The V gene end was trimmed by 2 bases and the J gene end by 4 bases; junction bases not matched to a gene: 7. CDR1 and CDR2 from the germline V gene are MNHEY and SVGEGT. CDR3 nucleotides: TGTGCCAGCAGTTACCATAGACTAGCGGGAGATCCAGATACGCAGTATTTT. Amino acids: CASSYHRLAGDPDTQYF.

As concerns this clonotype: Lacking the conserved final phenylalanine or tryptophan, this CDR3 likely reflects a read error. The chain couples TRBV20-1 to TRBJ2-5; weak D call: TRBD1 (6 bases). V lost 6 bases and J 3 bases, leaving 8 bases between the germline ends. Per germline, CDR1 DFQATT and CDR2 SNEGSKA (reference sequence). The CDR3 length is 11 residues. The CDR3 DNA is TGCAGTGCGGCAGGGGAAGAGACCCAGTACTCC. Translated: CSAAGEETQYS.

This chain links TRBV7-9 with TRBJ2-1; D unresolved. This CDR3 contains 13 residues. V dropped 1 base and J dropped 4 bases, with 5 bases sitting between them. Per germline, CDR1 SEHNR and CDR2 FQNEAQ (reference sequence). The CDR3 loop reads CASSLGRYNEQFF. As DNA, the CDR3 is TGTGCCAGCAGCTTAGGTCGGTACAATGAGCAGTTCTTC.

This clonotype was counted between two and nine times. A much larger clone lies one base from this, so it may be a read error. This CDR3 is missing its conserved last phenylalanine or tryptophan, likely due to a read error. Because the CDR3's place on the DNA is in doubt, the DNA is left out and the CDR3 is given as listed by TCRdb. The rearrangement joins TRBV6-1 to TRBJ1-2. The germline V gene encodes CDR1 MNHNS and CDR2 SASEGT. The CDR3 spans 12 amino acids, including both terminal residues. This chain's CDR3 is CASKRELGSQPL.

This clonotype has at least ten counts. This rearrangement joins TRBV4-1 to TRBJ2-1, with D possibly being TRBD2 (6 bases). This CDR3 contains 14 residues. In germline, CDR1 is MGHRA, CDR2 YSYEKL. The V gene lost 1 base and the J gene lost 10 bases, with 14 bases spanning the gap. The DNA for the CDR3 is TGCGCCAGCAGCCAAGTACGGGAGCACTTCGAGCAGTTCTTC. Its protein product is CASSQVREHFEQFF.

This clonotype was counted many times. The chain joins TRBV4-1 to TRBJ2-3; maybe TRBD2 (6 bases). This CDR3 spans 16 amino acids. Germline CDR1 MGHRA, CDR2 YSYEKL. V lost 4 bases and J lost 0, with 14 bases in between. The chain's CDR3 is CASSRQGGTSTDTQYF. CDR3 nucleotide sequence: TGCGCCAGCAGCCGACAAGGAGGGACTAGCACAGATACGCAGTATTTT.

Worth noting for this clonotype: At one end, the junction sequence differs from germline, possibly due to a read error. The chain joins TRBV5-1 to TRBJ1-6, with 7 bases identical to TRBD1. The germline V gene has CDR1 SGHRS and CDR2 YFSETQ. This CDR3 has 14 amino acids. The CDR3 nucleotides are TGCGCCGGCAGCTTGGGGACAGTGAATTCCCCCCTCCACTTT. This codes for CAGSLGTVNSPLHF.

This clonotype was picked up many times. The CDR3 spells CASRPDLGSGSYEQYF. In DNA, the CDR3 is TGTGCCAGCAGACCCGACTTAGGTAGCGGGTCATACGAGCAGTACTTC. The rearrangement links TRBV5-8 to TRBJ2-7; 7 bases line up with TRBD2. Germline loops: CDR1 SGHTS, CDR2 YDEGEE. V gave up 5 bases and J gave up 4 bases; unmatched junction bases: 15. This CDR3 contains 16 residues.

This clonotype has a count of ten or more. The V call is TRBV9, the J call TRBJ1-2; 9 bases line up with TRBD1. V gave up 0 bases and J gave up 6 bases; unmatched junction bases: 0. This CDR3 has 13 amino acids. Germline V lookup: CDR1 SGDLS, CDR2 YYNGEE. The CDR3 DNA follows: TGTGCCAGCAGCGTAGGGACAGGGGATGGCTACACCTTC. It codes for CASSVGTGDGYTF.

This clonotype showed up just a few times. One junction end disagrees with the germline gene, perhaps due to a read error. The chain couples TRBV6-2 or TRBV6-3 to TRBJ1-1; perhaps TRBD1 as D (5 bases). The CDR3 runs 11 residues. The germline gives CDR1 MNHEY, CDR2 SVGEGT. CDR3 region: CASSPDNQLIF. As DNA, the CDR3 is TGTGCCAGCAGCCCGGACAACCAGCTGATCTTT.

This clonotype was seen ten or more times. The chain joins TRBV14 to TRBJ1-3; 9 bases line up with TRBD1. The length of the CDR3 is 15 residues. From germline, CDR1 is SGHDN and CDR2 FVKESK. V was pared by 3 bases and J by 2 bases, with 2 bases of the junction left unmatched. The CDR3 coding sequence is TGTGCCAGCAGCCAGGACAGGGGCGCTGGAAACACCATATATTTT. Its protein is CASSQDRGAGNTIYF.